What follows is one T cell receptor (beta chain) and its context. Its specific antigen is unknown. No base qualities exist here, and no much larger clone lies one base off it. The immunoSEQ Assay, a bias-controlled multiplex PCR, was used to amplify TCRbeta CDR3 regions from genomic DNA. Per the authors' processing: The number of nucleated cells in each sample was estimated by amplification of reference gene primers within the assay. To quantify the absolute abundance of each unique TCRbeta CDR3 rearrangement, sequence reads were collapsed and filtered. For each sample, productive Simpson clonality was calculated as the square root of Simpson's diversity index over productive rearrangements. This immuneACCESS table, as held by TCRdb, lists in-frame sequences with V and J called but not all clones. Of the missing ones, under half trace to an unresolved V gene in checked studies; the others have no known cause. The V and J calls and clone size are taken from that table; D and trimming were inferred from the DNA. A total of roughly 300,000 clones appear in this sample, over 75% of them only once. About 10% of the sample goes to the ten largest clones.

In the prospective study, participants were roughly 18 to 100 years old, resided in about two dozen geographic areas of the United States, and were enrolled through a virtual design. Cohort assignment in the prospective study relied on participant-reported clinical history from a screening survey and a study questionnaire. Recovered participants in ImmuneRACE Cohort 3 were defined as having two consecutive negative NP/OP PCR tests, clearance from a healthcare professional, or resolution of symptoms. Each participant in the prospective study had whole blood, serum and a nasopharyngeal or oropharyngeal swab collected by mobile phlebotomists. Over a 2-month period, participants in the prospective study had the option of providing additional blood draws and questionnaires. Before DNA extraction, blood samples from the prospective study were shipped at room temperature or frozen. The CDR3 numbers 17 residues from cysteine through phenylalanine. CDR3 DNA only is kept here, 51 bases in frame from base 1. V is trimmed back by 6 bases and J by 4 bases, and the junction contains 14 bases that no gene match accounts for. The germline V gene (reference sequence) gives CDR1 as LNHDA and CDR2 as SQIVND.

The data are from a study of blood T cell repertoires in COVID-19 (dated by TCRdb to 2019 to 2021). About the full investigation: Samples from collaborators originated in the United States, Italy and Spain and spanned both the acute and convalescent phases of COVID-19. The material from the prospective study consisted of cDNA or gDNA derived from T cells, B-cell-depleted T cells, or PBMCs. Subjects who had been exposed to COVID-19, were actively infected with it, or had recovered from it provided the deeply sampled blood TCRbeta repertoires that made up the dataset. A freely available public database, intended as a resource for researchers studying the immune response to SARS-CoV-2, is where the repertoires were released. The samples were drawn from the first 160 participants of the ongoing ImmuneRACE study and from over a thousand subjects provided by 6 global collaborators. A de-identified subject ID, COVID-19 status, age in years and sex were almost always included in the sample metadata. Where available, HLA class I and class II types were taken from metadata supplied by the sample provider and were not determined by assay-based typing. Results the study describes overall, beyond this receptor: The amount of clinical and demographic metadata varied by source and participant and was provided uncurated.

This clonotype was sampled from a young woman who had recovered from COVID-19. The sample consisted of PBMCs or T cells enriched from blood (not recorded which). The chain employs TRBV19 and TRBJ1-1, and TRBD1 aligns with 10 junction nucleotides. This receptor carries the CDR3 CASRRTAGTGVLTEAFF. In nucleotides, the sequence is TGTGCCAGTAGACGAACCGCCGGGACAGGGGTTCTCACTGAAGCTTTCTTT. Reference TRBV19 and TRBJ1-1 proteins supply the regions before and after the CDR3; the full variable domain is: DGGITQSPKYLFRKEGQNVTLSCEQNLNHDAMYWYRQDPGQGLRLIYYSQIVNDFQKGDIAEGYSVSREKKESFPLTVTSAQKNPTAFYLCASRRTAGTGVLTEAFFGQGTRLTVV.